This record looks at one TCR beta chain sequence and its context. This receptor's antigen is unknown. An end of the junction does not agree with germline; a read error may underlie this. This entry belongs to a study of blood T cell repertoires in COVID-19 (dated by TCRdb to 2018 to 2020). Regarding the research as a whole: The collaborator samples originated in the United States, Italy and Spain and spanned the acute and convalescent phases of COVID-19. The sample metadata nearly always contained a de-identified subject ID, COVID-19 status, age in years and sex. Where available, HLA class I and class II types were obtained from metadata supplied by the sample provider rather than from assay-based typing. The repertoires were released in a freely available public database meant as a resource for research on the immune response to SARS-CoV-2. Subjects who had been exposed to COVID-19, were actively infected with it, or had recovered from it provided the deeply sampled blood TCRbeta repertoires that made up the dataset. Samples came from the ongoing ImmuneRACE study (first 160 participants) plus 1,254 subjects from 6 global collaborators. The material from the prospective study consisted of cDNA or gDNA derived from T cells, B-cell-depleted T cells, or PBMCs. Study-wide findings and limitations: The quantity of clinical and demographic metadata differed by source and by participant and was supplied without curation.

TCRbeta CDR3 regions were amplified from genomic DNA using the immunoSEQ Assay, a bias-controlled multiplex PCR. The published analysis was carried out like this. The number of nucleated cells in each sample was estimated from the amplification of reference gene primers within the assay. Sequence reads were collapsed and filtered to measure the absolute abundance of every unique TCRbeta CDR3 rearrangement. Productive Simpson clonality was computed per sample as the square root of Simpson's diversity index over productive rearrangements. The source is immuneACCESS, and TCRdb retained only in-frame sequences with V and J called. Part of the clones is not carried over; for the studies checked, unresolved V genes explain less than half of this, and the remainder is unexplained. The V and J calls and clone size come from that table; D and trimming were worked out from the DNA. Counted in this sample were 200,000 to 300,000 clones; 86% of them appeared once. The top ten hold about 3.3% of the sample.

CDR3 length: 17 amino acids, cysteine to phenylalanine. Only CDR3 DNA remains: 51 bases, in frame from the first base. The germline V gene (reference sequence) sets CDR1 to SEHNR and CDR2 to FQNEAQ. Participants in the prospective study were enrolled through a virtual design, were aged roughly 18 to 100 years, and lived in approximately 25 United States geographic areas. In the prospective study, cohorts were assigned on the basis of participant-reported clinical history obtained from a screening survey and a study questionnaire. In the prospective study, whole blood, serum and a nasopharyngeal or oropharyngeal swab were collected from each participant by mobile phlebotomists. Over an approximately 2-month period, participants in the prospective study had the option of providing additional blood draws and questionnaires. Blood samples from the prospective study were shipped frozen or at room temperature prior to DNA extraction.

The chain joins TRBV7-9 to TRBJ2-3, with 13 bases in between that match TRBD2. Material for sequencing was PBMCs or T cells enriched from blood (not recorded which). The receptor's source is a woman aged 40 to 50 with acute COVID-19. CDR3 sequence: CASSEPGLAGPTNTQYF. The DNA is TGTGCCAGCAGCGAGCCGGGACTAGCGGGACCCACAAATACGCAGTATTTT.